A selection of T cell receptor beta chains follows, all from one sample in a study of early T cells in non-severe SARS-CoV-2 infection. TCRdb re-analysed the 5' RACE reads in MiXCR, keeping a single row per CDR3 protein. The sample holds approximately 80,000 distinct CDR3 sequences; roughly 12% are singletons and the top ten take about 12%. The sequencing here drew on whole blood, taken at baseline. The receptors derive from an adult who was a healthcare worker with PCR-confirmed SARS-CoV-2 infection or an uninfected control (not recorded which). The CDR3 runs from the conserved cysteine through the conserved F or W. D genes are given only for firm matches. The size of a clone is reported for some rows only, either as once, few or many, or as a class for expanded clones.

TRBV29-1	few	TRBJ2-2	.	CSVQGVTGELFF	TGCAGCGTCCAGGGAGTCACCGGGGAGCTGTTTTTT
TRBV7-8	few	TRBJ2-5	.	CASSLNPLPQGSGETQYF	TGTGCCAGCAGCTTAAATCCCCTTCCGCAGGGTTCTGGGGAGACCCAGTACTTC
TRBV29-1	.	TRBJ2-2	.	CSGGSGDDTGELFF	TGCAGCGGTGGTTCAGGCGACGACACCGGGGAGCTGTTTTTT
TRBV20-1	few	TRBJ2-1	.	CSARERGVSVSEQFF	TGCAGTGCTAGAGAAAGGGGGGTATCAGTTAGTGAGCAGTTCTTC
TRBV20-1	.	TRBJ2-7	TRBD1	CSARPPDRDYEQYF	TGCAGTGCTAGACCTCCCGACAGGGACTACGAGCAGTACTTC
TRBV29-1	many	TRBJ2-3	.	CSVEEGGTDTQYF	TGCAGCGTTGAGGAAGGGGGAACAGATACGCAGTATTTT
TRBV20-1	few	TRBJ1-1	.	CSARYRDTTRLYTEAFF	TGCAGTGCTCGCTACCGGGACACTACTCGTTTGTACACTGAAGCTTTCTTT
TRBV28	medium-sized	TRBJ1-1	.	CASSLGIGTEAFF	TGTGCCAGCAGTTTAGGGATCGGCACTGAAGCTTTCTTT
TRBV4-3	few	TRBJ2-1	.	CASSQDQGGYNEQFF	TGCGCCAGCAGCCAAGATCAGGGGGGCTACAATGAGCAGTTCTTC
TRBV7-8	.	TRBJ2-3	TRBD1	CASSPYLQQGEDTQYF	TGTGCCAGCAGCCCATATCTCCAACAGGGGGAAGATACGCAGTATTTT
TRBV3-1	few	TRBJ2-3	.	CASSRRGDEADTQYF	TGTGCCAGCAGCCGCCGCGGGGATGAGGCAGATACGCAGTATTTT
TRBV20-1	many	TRBJ2-3	.	CSATPDLASQYF	TGCAGTGCTACCCCGGACCTCGCTTCCCAGTATTTT
TRBV30	few	TRBJ2-3	TRBD2	CAWSASGDTQYF	TGTGCCTGGAGTGCTAGCGGCGATACGCAGTATTTT
TRBV6-5	.	TRBJ1-4	.	CASSYSTGAGEKLFF	TGTGCCAGCAGTTACTCAACCGGGGCAGGTGAAAAACTGTTTTTT